Shown below are 31 T cell receptor beta chains from a single sample sequenced in a study of TIL therapy for anti-PD-1-resistant metastatic lung cancer (dated by TCRdb to 2020 to 2022). TCR beta CDR3 regions were amplified from genomic DNA with the immunoSEQ v3 hsTCRB kit using bias-controlled multiplex PCR. TCRdb took over this immuneACCESS table, retaining in-frame rearrangements with V and J assigned. Such tables are incomplete; in checked studies, under half of the missing clones stem from an unresolved V gene, and the remainder is unexplained. The sample table records just over 45,000 clones; less than 80% of these occur just once. The ten top clones hold about 15% of the sample. The time point label here, explained by the study, means: pre-treatment sample, taken before nivolumab and TIL therapy. The sequenced sample was blood, obtained at baseline. These receptors originate from a man aged 65 to 85 with non-small cell lung cancer.

This sequence joins TRBV15 and TRBJ2-3, with D perhaps TRBD2 (7 bases). V lost 3 bases and J 3 bases, leaving 16 bases between the germline ends. The V gene's germline CDR1 is LNHNV and CDR2 YYDKDF (reference sequence). The CDR3 has 16 residues. This chain's CDR3 is CATSSGGGRRTDTQYF. The CDR3 DNA reads TGTGCCACCAGCAGTGGGGGGGGGCGACGGACAGATACGCAGTATTTT.

This chain uses TRBV29-1 with TRBJ1-1; D not resolved. The V end lost 0 bases, the J end lost 1 base, and 9 bases lay between the germline ends. The CDR3 consists of 14 residues. The germline V gene encodes CDR1 SQVTM and CDR2 ANQGSEA. CDR3 residues: CSVEDLRKNTEAFF. DNA for the CDR3: TGCAGCGTTGAAGATCTAAGGAAGAACACTGAAGCTTTCTTT.

This chain links TRBV5-1 with TRBJ2-2; the D is unclear. The CDR3 covers 16 residues. From germline, CDR1 is SGHRS and CDR2 YFSETQ. Trimming removed 0 bases from V and 0 bases from J, with 9 bases in between. CDR3 region: CASSLDNRANTGELFF. In DNA form, the CDR3 reads TGCGCCAGCAGCTTGGACAATAGGGCGAACACCGGGGAGCTGTTTTTT. Full variable domain (remainder filled in from reference TRBV5-1 and TRBJ2-2): KAGVTQTPRYLIKTRGQQVTLSCSPISGHRSVSWYQQTPGQGLQFLFEYFSETQRNKGNFPGRFSGRQFSNSRSEMNVSTLELGDSALYLCASSLDNRANTGELFFGEGSRLTVL.

This clone was recorded once. The chain employs TRBV7-2 and TRBJ1-3; 8 bases are shared with TRBD1. Germline CDR1 and CDR2: SGHTA and FQGNSA. This CDR3 region has 15 residues. Losses at the gene ends were 5 bases for V and 3 bases for J; bases not matched to a gene: 6. The CDR3 loop reads CASSPGQGGGNTIYF. The CDR3 bases are TGTGCCAGCAGCCCAGGACAGGGAGGTGGAAACACCATATATTTT.

This chain uses TRBV19 with TRBJ2-3; TRBD2 agrees at 9 bases. Germline V gives CDR1 LNHDA, CDR2 SQIVND (reference sequence). Trimming at V came to 5 bases and at J to 0 bases, leaving 6 bases not matched to a gene. The CDR3 extends over 16 amino acids. The CDR3 region has the DNA TGTGCCAGTAGTGATCCTAGCGGGACTAGCACAGATACGCAGTATTTT. Translating gives CASSDPSGTSTDTQYF.

Here the CDR3 DNA reads TGTGCCAGTAGTTCTCGCAGGGAAACCTACGAGCAGTACTTC. Translation gives CASSSRRETYEQYF. The chain employs TRBV19 and TRBJ2-7; the D gene is possibly TRBD1 (5 bases). The CDR3 sequence is 14 residues long. V lost 5 bases to trimming and J lost 2 bases, with 13 bases between them. Per the germline V gene, CDR1 is LNHDA and CDR2 is SQIVND (reference sequence).

The genes are TRBV25-1 and TRBJ2-1, with 7 bases identical to TRBD2. The CDR3 covers 17 residues. V lost 2 bases and J lost 0; bases outside the gene matches: 7. Germline assignment: CDR1 MGHDK and CDR2 SYGVNS. This chain's CDR3 is CASSEARGRSSYNEQFF. In DNA form, the CDR3 reads TGTGCCAGCAGTGAAGCGCGGGGGAGGAGCTCCTACAATGAGCAGTTCTTC.

The chain employs TRBV12-5 and TRBJ2-3, with D perhaps matching TRBD1 (6 bases). The CDR3 totals 14 residues. The germline V gene encodes CDR1 LGHNT and CDR2 FRNRAP. Between the trimmed V and J ends, which lost 6 bases and 7 bases, there was a span of 17 bases. In DNA, the CDR3 is TGTGCTAGTGGCCCAGGACAGAGGCCAAATACGCAGTATTTT. Translated, it gives CASGPGQRPNTQYF.

The rearrangement uses TRBV27 and TRBJ2-2; 10 nucleotides agree with TRBD2. The V segment lost 2 bases and the J segment 5 bases; nucleotides outside the gene matches: 5. Germline values: CDR1 MNHEY, CDR2 SMNVEV (reference sequence). The length of the CDR3 is 16 residues. DNA for the CDR3: TGTGCCAGCAGTTTAATCCCTAGCGGGAGAACCGGGGAGCTGTTTTTT. It specifies CASSLIPSGRTGELFF.

V gene TRBV7-3 combines with J gene TRBJ2-5; D remains ambiguous. This CDR3 has 14 amino acids. Trimming left V 5 bases short and J 3 bases short, with 13 bases between. Germline loops: CDR1 SGHTA, CDR2 FQGTGA. CDR3 region: CASSPAGQKETQYF. The DNA of the CDR3 is TGTGCCAGCAGCCCAGCCGGGCAGAAAGAGACCCAGTACTTC.

In its sample, this clone was seen a few times. This chain connects TRBV5-1 to TRBJ1-1, with D tentatively TRBD1 (6 bases). V was shortened by 0 bases and J by 0 bases, with 12 bases between the two germline ends. The germline gives CDR1 SGHRS, CDR2 YFSETQ. The CDR3 runs 16 residues. This CDR3 reads CASSLVQGTMNTEAFF. In DNA, the CDR3 is TGCGCCAGCAGCTTGGTGCAGGGGACCATGAACACTGAAGCTTTCTTT.

CDR3 in DNA: TGTGCCCGTCCGGTGCACGGAGCTTTCTTT. Residues: CARPVHGAFF. The rearrangement joins TRBV14 to TRBJ1-1; no definite D call. V dropped 11 bases and J dropped 10 bases, with 14 bases sitting between them. The CDR3 has 10 residues. Germline CDR1 reads SGHDN; CDR2 reads FVKESK.

The chain employs TRBV20-1 and TRBJ2-7, with a possible D match to TRBD2 (5 bases). V gave up 4 bases and J gave up 4 bases, with 8 bases separating them. The CDR3 contains 11 residues. The germline V gene has CDR1 DFQATT and CDR2 SNEGSKA (reference sequence). Here the CDR3 reads CSATTGYEQYF. CDR3 sequence (DNA): TGCAGTGCTACGACGGGGTACGAGCAGTACTTC.

This chain joins TRBV7-6 and TRBJ1-1; TRBD1 agrees at 9 bases. The CDR3 has 19 amino acids. Looked up from germline, CDR1 is SGHVS and CDR2 is FNYEAQ. Trimming cost V 5 bases and J 4 bases; bases outside gene matches: 20. This chain's CDR3 is CASSARATGTGFKGTEAFF. The CDR3 DNA reads TGTGCCAGCAGCGCCAGGGCCACTGGGACAGGGTTTAAGGGCACTGAAGCTTTCTTT.

This clone was seen only a few times. The chain links TRBV10-2 to TRBJ2-7, with D unresolved. Germline lookup yields CDR1 WSHSY and CDR2 SAAADI. With 8 bases removed from V and 0 bases from J, the gap between germline ends came to 8 bases. This CDR3 comprises 12 residues. The CDR3 bases are TGCGCCAGCGGTTCTGACTCCTACGAGCAGTACTTC. Its translation: CASGSDSYEQYF.

The chain carries TRBV7-8 and TRBJ2-7, with TRBD2 identical over 9 bases. With 5 bases clipped from V and 4 bases from J, the junction kept 6 bases outside the gene matches. CDR3 length: 14 amino acids. CDR1 is SGHVS, CDR2 FQNEAQ, per germline. The CDR3: CASSPIAGEYEQYF. For the CDR3, the DNA is TGTGCCAGCAGCCCGATAGCGGGAGAGTACGAGCAGTACTTC.

CDR3 in DNA: TGTGCCAGCAGCCAGATCCACGGGAGAAGGAATTCACCCCTCCACTTT. Its protein product is CASSQIHGRRNSPLHF. The chain couples TRBV14 to TRBJ1-6; D call uncertain. Germline lookup yields CDR1 SGHDN and CDR2 FVKESK. The V and J ends lost 3 bases and 7 bases respectively, with 16 bases between them. The length of the CDR3 is 16 residues.

The CDR3 sequence is CASSYGTGGAGYEQYF. The CDR3, as DNA: TGTGCCAGCAGCTACGGGACAGGGGGCGCGGGCTACGAGCAGTACTTC. V and J are TRBV5-4 and TRBJ2-7; 12 nucleotides agree with TRBD1. Germline trimming cut 3 bases from V and 3 bases from J; bases unmatched to any gene: 7. This CDR3 comprises 16 residues. Germline-derived CDR1 and CDR2 are SGHNT and YYREEE (reference sequence).

This clone was counted between two and nine times. V is TRBV6-1 and J is TRBJ2-7; D not resolved. Germline-derived CDR1 and CDR2 are MNHNS and SASEGT. The CDR3 contains 14 residues. V was clipped by 1 base and J by 2 bases, with 9 bases between them. CDR3 DNA sequence: TGTGCCAGCAGTGAAGAGATCGGCACCTACGAGCAGTACTTC. It codes for CASSEEIGTYEQYF.

This clone came up a few times. The chain recombines TRBV29-1 with TRBJ1-1; no clear D gene. V was trimmed by 6 bases and J by 1 base, leaving 12 bases between them. There are 13 residues in the CDR3. Germline V gene sequence: CDR1 SQVTM, CDR2 ANQGSEA. Here the CDR3 reads CSVSRGRNTEAFF. The CDR3 region has the DNA TGCAGCGTGTCTCGGGGTCGGAACACTGAAGCTTTCTTT. The variable domain in full, completed from reference TRBV29-1 and TRBJ1-1, reads SAVISQKPSRDICQRGTSLTIQCQVDSQVTMMFWYRQQPGQSLTLIATANQGSEATYESGFVIDKFPISRPNLTFSTLTVSNMSPEDSSIYLCSVSRGRNTEAFFGQGTRLTVV.

J is TRBJ2-3 and V is TRBV7-3; 16 bases line up with TRBD2. CDR1 is SGHTA, CDR2 FQGTGA, per germline. V lost 5 bases and J lost 3; bases outside the gene matches: 5. The CDR3 is 17 amino acids. The CDR3 nucleotides read TGTGCCAGCAGCCCCCCGGGACTAGCGGGAGGGACAGATACGCAGTATTTT. This gives the protein CASSPPGLAGGTDTQYF.

The rearrangement joins TRBV21-1 to TRBJ1-6. TRBV21-1 is assigned pseudogene status. This CDR3 has 18 amino acids. CDR3 sequence reads: CASNPNFSGTAYNSPLHF. The CDR3 nucleotides read TGTGCCAGCAACCCTAATTTTTCCGGGACGGCCTATAATTCACCCCTCCACTTT.

This chain uses TRBV19 with TRBJ1-6; 7 bases agree with TRBD1. V was clipped by 5 bases and J by 5 bases; unmatched bases: 9. This CDR3 comprises 16 residues. Germline V gene data show CDR1 as LNHDA and CDR2 as SQIVND (reference sequence). The CDR3 DNA reads as TGTGCCAGTAGTCCCTCACAGGGGAGGAATAATTCACCCCTCCACTTT. Encoded protein: CASSPSQGRNNSPLHF.

This clone occurred a few times. V usage is TRBV7-8 and J usage is TRBJ1-2; a weak D match, TRBD1 (5 bases). V lost 1 base to trimming and J lost 6 bases, with 15 bases between them. The CDR3 sequence is 15 residues long. In germline, CDR1 is SGHVS, CDR2 FQNEAQ. CDR3 in DNA: TGTGCCAGCAGCTTAGGGCTACAGGCTGGCGATGGCTACACCTTC. Protein product: CASSLGLQAGDGYTF.

This clone came up a few times. The chain combines TRBV18 with TRBJ2-7, with 7 bases that match TRBD1. This CDR3 region has 12 residues. V was pared by 6 bases and J by 4 bases, with 3 bases of the junction left unmatched. Germline CDR1 and CDR2: KGHSH and LQKENI. CDR3 coding DNA: TGTGCCAGCTCGCCGACAGGGTACGAGCAGTACTTC. It translates to CASSPTGYEQYF.

In its sample, this clone was seen a few times. The gene calls are TRBV27 and TRBJ2-7, with TRBD1 matching over 7 bases. This CDR3 has 15 amino acids. In germline, CDR1 is MNHEY, CDR2 SMNVEV (reference sequence). J lost 1 base, V lost 2 bases, and 5 bases had no gene match. For the CDR3, the DNA is TGTGCCAGCAGTTTAAAGGGGACAGTGTCCTACGAGCAGTACTTC. Its protein product is CASSLKGTVSYEQYF.

The rearrangement links TRBV21-1 to TRBJ2-7; TRBD1, as called in the table, went unchecked against the DNA. TRBV21-1 is a known pseudogene. The CDR3 has 17 residues. CDR3 nucleotide sequence: TGTGCCAGCACCCGTCCCGGGACAGGGTCGAGCTCCTACGAGCAGTACTTC. Protein sequence: CASTRPGTGSSSYEQYF.

This clone was picked up a small number of times. The J gene is TRBJ2-2, the V gene TRBV27, with D possibly being TRBD2 (5 bases). Germline CDR1 reads MNHEY; CDR2 reads SMNVEV (reference sequence). Between the trimmed V and J ends, which lost 6 bases and 0 bases, there was a span of 11 bases. The CDR3 is made up of 15 amino acids. As DNA, the CDR3 is TGTGCCAGCAGCAAGGAGAGGGCGAACACCGGGGAGCTGTTTTTT. The encoded protein is CASSKERANTGELFF.

V gene TRBV4-2 combines with J gene TRBJ1-2; D gene ambiguous. CDR1 is LGHNA, CDR2 YNFKEQ, per germline. V was pared by 0 bases and J by 2 bases, with 10 bases between. This CDR3 has 15 amino acids. The CDR3: CASSQEATDNYGYTF. CDR3 nucleotide sequence: TGTGCCAGCAGCCAAGAAGCTACAGACAACTATGGCTACACCTTC.

This chain's CDR3 is CASSLVGANTGELFF. CDR3 coding DNA: TGTGCCAGCAGCTTAGTAGGCGCGAACACCGGGGAGCTGTTTTTT. The J gene is TRBJ2-2, the V gene TRBV7-9; D gene ambiguous. Trimming cost V 1 base and J 0 bases, with 6 bases left between them. CDR1 and CDR2 from the germline V gene are SEHNR and FQNEAQ (reference sequence). CDR3 length equals 15 residues. The full variable domain, in which reference TRBV7-9 and TRBJ2-2 provide the parts outside the CDR3, is DTGVSQNPRHKITKRGQNVTFRCDPISEHNRLYWYRQTLGQGPEFLTYFQNEAQLEKSRLLSDRFSAERPKGSFSTLEIQRTEQGDSAMYLCASSLVGANTGELFFGEGSRLTVL.

This clone has a handful of counts. J is TRBJ2-7 and V is TRBV28; tentative D call: TRBD1 (6 bases). The CDR3 covers 17 residues. V gave up 0 bases and J gave up 2 bases, with 17 bases separating them. CDR1 and CDR2 from the germline V gene are MDHEN and SYDVKM. The chain's CDR3 is CASSLWGLGTPTYEQYF. CDR3 DNA sequence: TGTGCCAGCAGTTTATGGGGCCTAGGGACACCTACCTACGAGCAGTACTTC.